This record looks at one T cell receptor (beta chain) sequence and its context. Its antigen target is currently unknown. No base-level quality is on record; no much larger clone is a single base apart. The data originate from a study of yellow fever vaccine responses in identical twins (dated by TCRdb to 2017 to 2018). As for the study more broadly: Focusing on identical twins, the study followed the T cell clones that responded to the vaccine, and did so with precision. The paper's findings and limits, for the study overall: According to the authors, the vaccine-induced T cell response in identical twins seemed to be partly convergent and partly specific to each individual.

Trimming takes 1 base from V and 7 bases from J, and the germline ends sit 14 bases apart. According to the germline V gene (reference sequence), CDR1 reads MNHNY and CDR2 reads SVGAGI. From the cysteine up to the phenylalanine, the CDR3 has a length of 14 residues. Of all the DNA, just the CDR3 is kept, 42 bases in frame from base 1. The library was built by means of RT-PCR. Instrument on record: Illumina HiSeq 2500. The public reads were reprocessed in TCRdb via fastp at Q25 and MiXCR, keeping in-frame beta chains. Rows are combined by CDR3 protein, so each entry shows the most common genes and DNA. This sample has over 1,000 distinct CDR3 sequences in its table, and less than 85% of those were observed once. The top ten clonotypes cover roughly 25% of the sample.

Sequenced material: T cells from blood (PBMCs), unsorted or a sorted subset (not recorded which), taken before or after yellow fever vaccination (not recorded which). The chain joins TRBV6-6 to TRBJ2-7; no D gene can be assigned with confidence. This sequence was found in a female donor who received the yellow fever vaccine. The base sequence is TGTGCCAGCAGTTACTGGCACAGTCCCCAGGAGCAGTACTTC. This yields the protein CASSYWHSPQEQYF.